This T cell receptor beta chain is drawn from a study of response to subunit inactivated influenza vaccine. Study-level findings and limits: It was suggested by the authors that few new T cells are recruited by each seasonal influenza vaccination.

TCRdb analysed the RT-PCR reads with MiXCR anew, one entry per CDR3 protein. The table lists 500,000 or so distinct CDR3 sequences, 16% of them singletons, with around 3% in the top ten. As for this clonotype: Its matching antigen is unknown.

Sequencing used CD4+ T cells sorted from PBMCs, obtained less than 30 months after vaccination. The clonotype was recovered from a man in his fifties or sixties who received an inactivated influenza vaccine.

In DNA form, the CDR3 reads TGTGCCAGCAGTTACTCGATGCAGGGGAGATTAGTCCAGCATTTT. It codes for CASSYSMQGRLVQHF. V and J are TRBV6-5 and TRBJ1-5; D may be TRBD1 (6 bases). The CDR3 sequence is 15 residues long. V was trimmed by 0 bases and J by 12 bases, leaving 18 bases between them. Germline CDR1 and CDR2: MNHEY and SVGAGI.